This entry features one T cell receptor (beta chain) sequence. Its antigen is undetermined. It was with 60 Vbeta and 13 Jbeta primers that the PCR ran. Per the authors' pipeline: In a later analysis, the count reached about 82 million unique TCR beta chains, with roughly 12 million shared. Sequencing used immunoSEQ multiplex PCR; TCRdb keeps in-frame clones, though not all of them. Clone size and the V and J calls come from that table; the DNA yielded D and trimming. This listing includes 100,000 to 150,000 clones. The sample belongs to a study of cytomegalovirus exposure and HLA in healthy donors. The CDR3 contains 16 residues. Germline-derived CDR1 and CDR2 are SNHLY and FYNNEI. J was trimmed by 0 bases and V by 5 bases; bases with no gene match: 6. Notes on the study in general: In a later analysis, around 18,000 TCR beta sequences were associated with HLA alleles at 0.05 false discovery rate. Usually a TCR sequence was rare, but some public TCRs were found in many donors.

The TCR comes from a man aged 40-50 years in good health and CMV-seronegative. The chain is built from TRBV2 and TRBJ1-4; 7 bases are shared with TRBD1. Material: PBMCs. The CDR3 region has the DNA TGTGCCAGCAGTAGAGGGGACAGATCAACTAATGAAAAACTGTTTTTT. It codes for CASSRGDRSTNEKLFF.